These T cell receptor beta chains were read from a single sample in a study of shared clonotypes between healthy human individuals. Profiling relied on immunoSEQ multiplex PCR, and the TCRdb table lists in-frame clones only, not all of them. The table has about 460,000 clones, roughly three quarters seen once. The sequencing input was PBMCs. These receptors originate from a woman in her thirties or forties in good health. Some clones in this sample may be carry-over from other donors' samples. Both conserved end residues are part of each CDR3. The order of the fields is clone size, D gene, V gene, CDR3 length, J gene, CDR3 protein, CDR3 DNA. D genes are given only for firm matches. Clone size is not always given. Where it is, it says once, few, many or a class for expanded clones.

once,-,TRBV28,15,TRBJ2-5,CASSRDPGTKETQYF,TGTGCCAGCAGTCGGGACCCCGGGACAAAAGAGACCCAGTACTTC
-,-,TRBV30,13,TRBJ2-7,CAWSVQSSYEQYF,TGTGCCTGGAGTGTCCAGAGCTCCTACGAGCAGTACTTC
-,TRBD1,TRBV7-2,13,TRBJ1-1,CASRRQGSRGAFF,TGTGCCAGCAGACGACAGGGGTCGCGGGGGGCTTTCTTT
-,-,TRBV11-1,13,TRBJ2-2,CASSLTRAGELFF,TGTGCCAGCAGCTTAACGAGGGCCGGGGAGCTGTTTTTT
-,-,TRBV7-2,15,TRBJ2-5,CASSKRALGVETQYF,TGTGCCAGCAGCAAAAGGGCCCTGGGGGTGGAGACCCAGTACTTC
-,-,TRBV6-5,13,TRBJ1-1,CASSHRENTEAFF,TGTGCCAGCAGTCACCGAGAGAACACTGAAGCTTTCTTT
-,-,TRBV28,14,TRBJ2-7,CASSLAPTAYEQYF,TGTGCCAGCAGTTTAGCCCCAACAGCCTACGAGCAGTACTTC
-,-,TRBV29-1,13,TRBJ2-3,CSVGGASTDTQYF,TGCAGCGTTGGGGGCGCGAGCACAGATACGCAGTATTTT
-,-,TRBV5-1,15,TRBJ1-3,CASSLGDQTGNTIYF,TGCGCCAGCAGCTTGGGCGACCAAACTGGAAACACCATATATTTT
-,TRBD2,TRBV9,16,TRBJ2-2,CASSAHPGLATGELFF,TGTGCCAGCAGCGCCCACCCGGGACTAGCAACCGGGGAGCTGTTTTTT
-,TRBD2,TRBV28,16,TRBJ2-7,CASSFTSGRSSYEQYF,TGTGCCAGCAGTTTCACTAGCGGAAGGAGCTCCTACGAGCAGTACTTC
-,-,TRBV4-1,13,TRBJ2-3,CASSLGVADTQYF,TGCGCCAGCAGCCTCGGCGTGGCAGATACGCAGTATTTT
once,-,TRBV30,12,TRBJ2-1,CAWSVMAGEQFF,TGTGCCTGGAGTGTAATGGCGGGTGAGCAGTTCTTC
-,-,TRBV9,15,TRBJ2-1,CASSGTPGLLMEQFF,TGTGCCAGCAGCGGTACACCGGGACTTCTTATGGAGCAGTTCTTC
-,-,TRBV6-5,14,TRBJ2-7,CASSYGGSPYEQYF,TGTGCCAGCAGTTACGGCGGCAGCCCCTACGAGCAGTACTTC